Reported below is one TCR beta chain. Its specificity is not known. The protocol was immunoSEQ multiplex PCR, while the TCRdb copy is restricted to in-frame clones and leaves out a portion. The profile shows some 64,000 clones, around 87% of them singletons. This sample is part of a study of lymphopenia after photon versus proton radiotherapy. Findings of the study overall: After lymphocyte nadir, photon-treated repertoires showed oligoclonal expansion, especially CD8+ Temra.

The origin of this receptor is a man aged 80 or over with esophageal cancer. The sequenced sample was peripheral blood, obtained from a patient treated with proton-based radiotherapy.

The CDR3 coding sequence is TGTGCCTGGAGTTTAGCGGGGGTCTCCTACGAGCAGTACTTC. This codes for CAWSLAGVSYEQYF. This chain joins TRBV30 and TRBJ2-7, with 9 bases aligning to TRBD2. Germline V gene data show CDR1 as GTSNPN and CDR2 as SVGIG (reference sequence). The CDR3 consists of 14 residues. With 2 bases clipped from V and 0 bases from J, the junction kept 2 bases outside the gene matches.